One sample yielded the 3 T cell receptor beta chains listed below, sequenced in a study of early T cells in non-severe SARS-CoV-2 infection. TCRdb itself ran the 5' RACE reads through MiXCR, one entry per CDR3 protein. The table lists 15,000 to 25,000 distinct CDR3 sequences, about 4% of them singletons. The sequenced sample was whole blood. These receptors were collected from an adult who was a healthcare worker with PCR-confirmed SARS-CoV-2 infection or an uninfected control (not recorded which).

This clonotype was picked up many times. The V call is TRBV6-1, the J call TRBJ2-4; the D gene could be TRBD1 or TRBD2 (5 bases each). V shed 1 base and J shed 5 bases, with 12 bases lying between them. CDR3 length equals 15 residues. Germline V gives CDR1 MNHNS, CDR2 SASEGT. The CDR3 DNA follows: TGTGCCAGCAGTGAAGGGGGGAGAGGAGAAAACATTCAGTACTTC. Translating gives CASSEGGRGENIQYF.

The rearrangement uses TRBV4-1 and TRBJ2-1; 12 bases line up with TRBD2. The CDR3 runs to 18 residues. Germline assignment: CDR1 MGHRA and CDR2 YSYEKL. Trimming took 5 bases from V and 5 from J; bases not matched to a gene: 13. DNA of the CDR3: TGCGCCAGCAGCTCCTTGAGGCTGGCTAGCGGGGGGGACAATGAGCAGTTCTTC. It codes for CASSSLRLASGGDNEQFF.

The table lists this clonotype with a few counts. The V gene is TRBV3-1, the J gene TRBJ2-1, with no clear D. The CDR3 covers 13 residues. V shed 1 base and J shed 9 bases, with 10 bases lying between them. CDR1 and CDR2 from the germline V gene are LGHDT and YNNKEL (reference sequence). The CDR3 here is CASSQVDRSEQFF. The CDR3 nucleotides read TGTGCCAGCAGCCAAGTGGATCGTTCTGAGCAGTTCTTC.